These T cell receptor beta chains were read from a single sample in a study of cytotoxic CD8 clonotypes in ibrutinib-treated CLL. TCRdb keeps only in-frame clones here, not all; method: immunoSEQ multiplex PCR. The data show some 46,000 clones, 55% to 75% seen once. This sample comprised PBMCs, obtained after 12 months of ibrutinib treatment. All receptors derive from a human donor with chronic lymphocytic leukemia. Each CDR3 is given with its conserved first and last residue. A D gene is named only where the DNA matches it firmly. Only some rows state a clone size, as once, few, many or a class for expanded clones.

j_gene	d_gene	abundance	v_gene	CDR3aa	CDR3nt
TRBJ1-4	TRBD1	.	TRBV4-2	CASSQDHEGTGSEKLFF	TGTGCCAGCAGCCAAGATCACGAAGGGACAGGGTCTGAAAAACTGTTTTTT
TRBJ2-7	TRBD2	.	TRBV9	CASSVEFGRAYEQYF	TGTGCCAGCAGCGTAGAATTCGGGAGGGCATACGAGCAGTACTTC
TRBJ2-7	.	.	TRBV11-1	CASSLARGEQYF	TGTGCCAGCAGCTTAGCTCGTGGCGAGCAGTACTTC
TRBJ1-1	.	few	TRBV28	CASRVSRSTEAFF	TGTGCCAGCAGAGTCTCGAGAAGCACTGAAGCTTTCTTT
TRBJ1-1	.	.	TRBV28	CASSSGTRVGGATEAFF	TGTGCCAGCAGTTCGGGGACACGAGTGGGGGGCGCGACTGAAGCTTTCTTT
TRBJ2-7	TRBD1	.	TRBV6-6	CASFNGQGSYEQYF	TGTGCCAGCTTTAACGGACAGGGAAGCTACGAGCAGTACTTC
TRBJ2-1	.	.	TRBV27	CASSLGLPGNEQFF	TGTGCCAGCAGTTTGGGACTCCCGGGTAATGAGCAGTTCTTC
TRBJ2-3	TRBD1	.	TRBV6-1	CASSDPPGQGLYF	TGTGCCAGCAGTGACCCCCCGGGACAGGGTTTGTATTTT
TRBJ2-3	.	once	TRBV5-4	CASSTGGSTQYF	TGTGCCAGCAGCACGGGCGGAAGTACGCAGTATTTT
TRBJ1-5	.	.	TRBV7-3	CASGFTGKGYSNQPQHF	TGTGCCAGCGGATTTACAGGAAAAGGGTATAGCAATCAGCCCCAGCATTTT